A selection of T cell receptor beta chains follows, all from one sample in a study of blood T cells in healthy people across ages. TCRdb analysed the 5' RACE reads with MiXCR anew, one entry per CDR3 protein. There are 800,000 to 950,000 distinct CDR3 sequences in the sample; around 36% occur only once, and about an eighth lies in the top ten. The sequenced sample was blood. The receptors here all came from a man aged 18 to 30 in good health. Both conserved end residues are part of each CDR3. The D gene is left open where the match is weak. Rows may omit the clone size; those that give it use once, few, many or a size class.

V,size,D,J,CDR3,DNA
TRBV12-3/TRBV12-4,NA,NA,TRBJ2-3,CASSPFGDNTDTQYF,TGTGCCAGCAGCCCATTCGGGGATAACACAGATACGCAGTATTTT
TRBV29-1,many,NA,TRBJ2-7,CSVARGATYEQYF,TGCAGCGTCGCAAGGGGGGCGACCTACGAGCAGTACTTC
TRBV5-1,NA,NA,TRBJ2-3,CASSPMGPSTDTQYF,TGCGCCAGCAGCCCCATGGGACCTTCCACAGATACGCAGTATTTT
TRBV10-3,many,NA,TRBJ2-1,CAIQGSSYNEQFF,TGTGCCATCCAGGGGAGCTCCTACAATGAGCAGTTCTTC
TRBV10-3,NA,NA,TRBJ2-5,CAISESFIDRTYQETQYF,TGTGCCATCAGTGAGTCGTTTATCGACAGAACCTATCAAGAGACCCAGTACTTC
TRBV7-2,few,NA,TRBJ1-1,CASSLERGVTEAFF,TGTGCCAGCAGCTTAGAGAGGGGGGTCACTGAAGCTTTCTTT
TRBV13,few,TRBD2,TRBJ2-1,CASSPLIAGGNNEQFF,TGTGCCAGCAGCCCGCTCATAGCGGGGGGGAACAATGAGCAGTTCTTC
TRBV24-1,NA,NA,TRBJ2-2,CATSRESGELFF,TGTGCCACCAGTCGGGAATCCGGGGAGCTGTTTTTT
TRBV29-1,NA,TRBD1,TRBJ1-2,CSATGDGYTF,TGCAGCGCGACAGGGGATGGCTACACCTTC
TRBV5-5,NA,NA,TRBJ1-5,CASSLYLLTGNQPQHF,TGTGCCAGCAGCTTGTATCTTCTCACAGGCAATCAGCCCCAGCATTTT
TRBV3-1,NA,TRBD1,TRBJ1-4,CASSQAAGQQKLFF,TGTGCCAGCAGCCAAGCAGCGGGACAGCAAAAACTGTTTTTT
TRBV27,NA,NA,TRBJ1-6,CASSPYYRDARPLPLHF,TGTGCCAGCAGTCCCTACTACCGGGACGCCCGGCCCTTACCCCTCCACTTT
TRBV7-9,many,TRBD2,TRBJ2-1,CASSLAMSGLGDYNEQFF,TGTGCCAGCAGCTTAGCAATGTCGGGACTAGGGGACTACAATGAGCAGTTCTTC
TRBV4-2,once,NA,TRBJ2-7,CASSQQKGSSYNEQYF,TGTGCCAGCAGCCAACAGAAAGGGAGCTCCTACAATGAGCAGTACTTC
TRBV12-3/TRBV12-4,NA,NA,TRBJ2-6,CASSHEGIGSSGANVLTF,TGTGCCAGCAGTCATGAGGGAATAGGGAGCTCTGGGGCCAACGTCCTGACTTTC
TRBV12-3/TRBV12-4,NA,NA,TRBJ2-5,CASSPGRLQYF,TGTGCCAGCAGCCCCGGACGGTTGCAGTACTTC
TRBV10-3,once,NA,TRBJ2-4,CVISEWASTFNEQYF,TGTGTCATCAGTGAGTGGGCATCTACTTTCAATGAGCAGTACTTC
TRBV7-2,NA,NA,TRBJ1-1,CATAKTNTEAFF,TGTGCCACCGCTAAAACCAACACTGAAGCTTTCTTT